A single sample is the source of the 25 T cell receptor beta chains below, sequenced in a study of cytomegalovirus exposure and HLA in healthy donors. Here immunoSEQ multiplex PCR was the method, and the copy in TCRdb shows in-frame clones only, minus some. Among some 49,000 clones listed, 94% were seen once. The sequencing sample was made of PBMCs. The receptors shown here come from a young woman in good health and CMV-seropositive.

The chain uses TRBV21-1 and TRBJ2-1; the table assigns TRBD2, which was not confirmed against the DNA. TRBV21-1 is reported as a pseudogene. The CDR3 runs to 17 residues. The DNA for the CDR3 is TGTGCCAGCAGCGCCCGGCGGGCGGCTAGCGCCATCAATGAGCAGTTCTTC. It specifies CASSARRAASAINEQFF.

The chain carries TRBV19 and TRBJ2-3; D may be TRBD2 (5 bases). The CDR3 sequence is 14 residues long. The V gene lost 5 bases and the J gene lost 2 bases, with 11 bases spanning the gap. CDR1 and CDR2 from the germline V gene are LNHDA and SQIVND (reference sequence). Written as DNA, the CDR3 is TGTGCCAGTAGTGCCGCACTAGACACAGATACGCAGTATTTT. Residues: CASSAALDTDTQYF.

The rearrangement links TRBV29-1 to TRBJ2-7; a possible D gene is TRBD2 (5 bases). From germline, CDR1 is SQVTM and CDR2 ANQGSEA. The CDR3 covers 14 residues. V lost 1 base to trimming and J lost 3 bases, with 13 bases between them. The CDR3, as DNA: TGCAGCGTTGAAGTGGGAGAATCACTCTACGAGCAGTACTTC. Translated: CSVEVGESLYEQYF.

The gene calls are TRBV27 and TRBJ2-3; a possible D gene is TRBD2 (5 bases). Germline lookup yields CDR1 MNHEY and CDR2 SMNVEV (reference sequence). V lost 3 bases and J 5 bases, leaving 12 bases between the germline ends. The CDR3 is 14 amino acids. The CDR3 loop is CASSFQPAGDTQYF. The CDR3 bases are TGTGCCAGCAGTTTCCAACCGGCGGGAGATACGCAGTATTTT.

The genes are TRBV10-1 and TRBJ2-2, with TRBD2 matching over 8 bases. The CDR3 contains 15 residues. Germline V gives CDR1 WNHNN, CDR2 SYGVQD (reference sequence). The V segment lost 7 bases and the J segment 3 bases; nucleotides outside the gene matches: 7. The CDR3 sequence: CASKSGAGDTGELFF. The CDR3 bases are TGCGCCAGCAAGAGCGGAGCGGGGGACACCGGGGAGCTGTTTTTT.

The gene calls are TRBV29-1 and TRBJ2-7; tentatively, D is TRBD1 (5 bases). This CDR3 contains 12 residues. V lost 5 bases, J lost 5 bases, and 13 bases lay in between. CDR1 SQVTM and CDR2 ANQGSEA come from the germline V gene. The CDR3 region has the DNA TGCAGCGTTCGCAGGGCGGACCACGAGCAGTACTTC. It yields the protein CSVRRADHEQYF.

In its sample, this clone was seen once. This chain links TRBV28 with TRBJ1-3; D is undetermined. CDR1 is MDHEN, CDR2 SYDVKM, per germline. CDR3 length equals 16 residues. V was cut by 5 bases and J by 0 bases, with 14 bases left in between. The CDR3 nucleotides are TGTGCCAGCAGTAGCTTCCGGAGTAGCTCTGGAAACACCATATATTTT. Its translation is CASSSFRSSSGNTIYF.

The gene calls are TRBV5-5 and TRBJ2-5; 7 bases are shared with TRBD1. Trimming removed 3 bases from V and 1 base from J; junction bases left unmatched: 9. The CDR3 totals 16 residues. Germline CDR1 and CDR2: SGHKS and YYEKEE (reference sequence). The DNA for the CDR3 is TGTGCCAGCAGCTACCGACAGGGACAGATCCAAGAGACCCAGTACTTC. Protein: CASSYRQGQIQETQYF.

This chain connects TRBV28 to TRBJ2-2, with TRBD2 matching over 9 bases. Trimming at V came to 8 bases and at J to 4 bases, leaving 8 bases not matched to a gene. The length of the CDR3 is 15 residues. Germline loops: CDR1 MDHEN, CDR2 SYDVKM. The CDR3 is CASFPGTSSTGELFF. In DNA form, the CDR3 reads TGTGCCAGCTTCCCCGGGACTAGCTCCACCGGGGAGCTGTTTTTT.

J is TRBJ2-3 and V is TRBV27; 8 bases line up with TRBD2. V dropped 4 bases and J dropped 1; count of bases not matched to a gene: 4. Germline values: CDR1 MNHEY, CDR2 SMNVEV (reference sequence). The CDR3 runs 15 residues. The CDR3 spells CASSWTGRGTDTQYF. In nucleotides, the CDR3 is TGTGCCAGCAGTTGGACCGGGAGGGGCACAGATACGCAGTATTTT.

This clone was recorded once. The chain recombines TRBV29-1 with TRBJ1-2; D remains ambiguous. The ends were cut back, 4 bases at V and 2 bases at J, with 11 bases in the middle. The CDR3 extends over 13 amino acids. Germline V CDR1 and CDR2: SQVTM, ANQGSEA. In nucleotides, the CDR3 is TGCAGCGTTGCGCCGTTACTAAACTATGGCTACACCTTC. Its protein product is CSVAPLLNYGYTF.

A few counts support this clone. This CDR3 is CASSEGQGGTGELFF. CDR3 DNA sequence: TGTGCCAGCAGTGAAGGACAGGGAGGCACCGGGGAGCTGTTTTTT. This sequence joins TRBV6-4 and TRBJ2-2, with 8 positions matching TRBD1. The CDR3 is made up of 15 amino acids. Germline CDR1 MRHNA, CDR2 SNTAGT. After removal of 3 bases from V and 4 bases from J, the junction contained 4 bases not matched to a gene.

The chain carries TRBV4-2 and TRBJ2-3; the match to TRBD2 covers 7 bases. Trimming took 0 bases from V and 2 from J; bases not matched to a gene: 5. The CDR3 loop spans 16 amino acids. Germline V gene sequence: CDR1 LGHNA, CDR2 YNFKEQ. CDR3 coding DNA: TGTGCCAGCAGCCAAGAGACTAGCAGATACACAGATACGCAGTATTTT. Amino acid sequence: CASSQETSRYTDTQYF.

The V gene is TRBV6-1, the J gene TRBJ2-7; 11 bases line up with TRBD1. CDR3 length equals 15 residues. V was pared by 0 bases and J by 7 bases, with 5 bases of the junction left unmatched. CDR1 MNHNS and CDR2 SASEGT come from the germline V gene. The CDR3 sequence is CASSEAMDRGREQYF. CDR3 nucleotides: TGTGCCAGCAGTGAAGCCATGGACAGGGGGCGAGAGCAGTACTTC.

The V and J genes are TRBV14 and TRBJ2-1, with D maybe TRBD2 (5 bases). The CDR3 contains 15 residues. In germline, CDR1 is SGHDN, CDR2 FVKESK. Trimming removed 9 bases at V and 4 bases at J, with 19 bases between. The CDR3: CARGLRLRVYNEQFF. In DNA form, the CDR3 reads TGTGCCAGGGGTCTTAGATTGCGGGTGTACAATGAGCAGTTCTTC.

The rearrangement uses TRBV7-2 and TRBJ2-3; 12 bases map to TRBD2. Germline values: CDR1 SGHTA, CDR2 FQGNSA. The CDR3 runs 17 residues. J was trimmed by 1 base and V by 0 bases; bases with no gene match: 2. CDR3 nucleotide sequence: TGTGCCAGCAGCTTAGCAAGACTAGCGGGAGGCACAGATACGCAGTATTTT. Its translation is CASSLARLAGGTDTQYF. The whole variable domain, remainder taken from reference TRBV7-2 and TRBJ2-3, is GAGVSQSPSNKVTEKGKDVELRCDPISGHTALYWYRQSLGQGLEFLIYFQGNSAPDKSGLPSDRFSAERTGGSVSTLTIQRTQQEDSAVYLCASSLARLAGGTDTQYFGPGTRLTVL.

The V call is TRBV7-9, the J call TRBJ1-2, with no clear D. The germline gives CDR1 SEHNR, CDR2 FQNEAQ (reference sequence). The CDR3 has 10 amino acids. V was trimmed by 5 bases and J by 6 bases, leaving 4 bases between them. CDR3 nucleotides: TGTGCCAGCAGCCCAAATGGCTACACCTTC. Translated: CASSPNGYTF.

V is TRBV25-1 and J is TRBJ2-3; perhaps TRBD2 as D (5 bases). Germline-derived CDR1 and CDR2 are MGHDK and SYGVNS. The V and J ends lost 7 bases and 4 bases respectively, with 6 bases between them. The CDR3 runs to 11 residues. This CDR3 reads CASNGADTQYF. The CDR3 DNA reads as TGTGCCAGCAACGGGGCAGATACGCAGTATTTT. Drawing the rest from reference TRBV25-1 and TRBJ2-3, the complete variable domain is EADIYQTPRYLVIGTGKKITLECSQTMGHDKMYWYQQDPGMELHLIHYSYGVNSTEKGDLSSESTVSRIRTEHFPLTLESARPSHTSQYLCASNGADTQYFGPGTRLTVL.

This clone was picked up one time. CDR3 bases: TGCGCCAGCAGCCAAGTTACAGGGCAAGAGACCCAGTACTTC. As protein: CASSQVTGQETQYF. J is TRBJ2-5 and V is TRBV4-1, with D tentatively TRBD1 (6 bases). This CDR3 comprises 14 residues. CDR1 MGHRA and CDR2 YSYEKL come from the germline V gene. The V end lost 1 base, the J end lost 2 bases, and 8 bases lay between the germline ends.

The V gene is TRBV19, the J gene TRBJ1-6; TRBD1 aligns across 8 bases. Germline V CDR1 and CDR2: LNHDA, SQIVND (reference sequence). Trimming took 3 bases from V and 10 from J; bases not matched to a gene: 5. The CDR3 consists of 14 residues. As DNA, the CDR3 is TGTGCCAGTAGTATTCAGGGGGCGGAATCACCCCTCCACTTT. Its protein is CASSIQGAESPLHF. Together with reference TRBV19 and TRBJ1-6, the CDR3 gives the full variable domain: DGGITQSPKYLFRKEGQNVTLSCEQNLNHDAMYWYRQDPGQGLRLIYYSQIVNDFQKGDIAEGYSVSREKKESFPLTVTSAQKNPTAFYLCASSIQGAESPLHFGNGTRLTVT.

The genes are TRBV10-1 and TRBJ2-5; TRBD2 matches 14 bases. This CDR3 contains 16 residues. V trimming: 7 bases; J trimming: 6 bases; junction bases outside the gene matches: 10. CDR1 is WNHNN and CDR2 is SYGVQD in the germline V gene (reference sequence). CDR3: CASILTSGRASKTQYF. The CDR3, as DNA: TGCGCCAGCATCTTGACTAGCGGGAGGGCCAGCAAGACCCAGTACTTC.

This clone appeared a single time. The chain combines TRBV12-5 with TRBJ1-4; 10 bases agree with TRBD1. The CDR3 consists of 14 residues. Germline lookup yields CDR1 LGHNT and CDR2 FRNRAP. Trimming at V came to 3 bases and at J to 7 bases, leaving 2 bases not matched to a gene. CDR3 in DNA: TGTGCTAGTGGTTTCGGACAGGGGGTTGAAAAACTGTTTTTT. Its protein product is CASGFGQGVEKLFF.

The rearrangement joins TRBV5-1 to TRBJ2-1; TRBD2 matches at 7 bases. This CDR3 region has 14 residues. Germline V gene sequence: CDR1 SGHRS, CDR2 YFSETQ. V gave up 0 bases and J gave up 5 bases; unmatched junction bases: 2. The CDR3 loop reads CASSLGRENNEQFF. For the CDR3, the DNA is TGCGCCAGCAGCTTGGGGCGGGAGAACAATGAGCAGTTCTTC.

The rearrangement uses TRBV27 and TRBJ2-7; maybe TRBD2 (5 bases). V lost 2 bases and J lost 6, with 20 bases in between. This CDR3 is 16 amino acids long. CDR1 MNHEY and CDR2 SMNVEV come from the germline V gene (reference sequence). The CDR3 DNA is TGTGCCAGCAGTTTAATGCTGTCAGCGGATTTGCGCGAGCAGTACTTC. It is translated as CASSLMLSADLREQYF.

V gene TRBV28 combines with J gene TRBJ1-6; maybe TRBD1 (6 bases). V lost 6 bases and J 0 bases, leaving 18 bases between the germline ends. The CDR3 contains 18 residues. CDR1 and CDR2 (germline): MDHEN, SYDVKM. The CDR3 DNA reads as TGTGCCAGCAGCCCCGGGACAAGGATGAGCTCCTATAATTCACCCCTCCACTTT. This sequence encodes CASSPGTRMSSYNSPLHF. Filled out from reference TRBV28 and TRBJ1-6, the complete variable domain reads DVKVTQSSRYLVKRTGEKVFLECVQDMDHENMFWYRQDPGLGLRLIYFSYDVKMKEKGDIPEGYSVSREKKERFSLILESASTNQTSMYLCASSPGTRMSSYNSPLHFGNGTRLTVT.